This TCR beta chain came from a study of blood T cell repertoires in COVID-19. This clone has just one count. The CDR3 sequence is 12 residues long. V lost 5 bases and J 9 bases, leaving 11 bases between the germline ends. In germline, CDR1 is SGHTA, CDR2 FQGNSA. Generated by immunoSEQ multiplex PCR, the TCRdb table keeps only in-frame clones and is missing some. The sample records some 72,000 clones, approximately 80% being singletons. The V and J genes are TRBV7-2 and TRBJ2-1, with D unresolved. The sample comprised peripheral blood. The clonotype comes from a middle-aged man with COVID-19, enrolled during active disease. DNA for the CDR3: TGTGCCAGCAGCCTAGTTCTACCTGAGCAGTTCTTC. Residues: CASSLVLPEQFF.